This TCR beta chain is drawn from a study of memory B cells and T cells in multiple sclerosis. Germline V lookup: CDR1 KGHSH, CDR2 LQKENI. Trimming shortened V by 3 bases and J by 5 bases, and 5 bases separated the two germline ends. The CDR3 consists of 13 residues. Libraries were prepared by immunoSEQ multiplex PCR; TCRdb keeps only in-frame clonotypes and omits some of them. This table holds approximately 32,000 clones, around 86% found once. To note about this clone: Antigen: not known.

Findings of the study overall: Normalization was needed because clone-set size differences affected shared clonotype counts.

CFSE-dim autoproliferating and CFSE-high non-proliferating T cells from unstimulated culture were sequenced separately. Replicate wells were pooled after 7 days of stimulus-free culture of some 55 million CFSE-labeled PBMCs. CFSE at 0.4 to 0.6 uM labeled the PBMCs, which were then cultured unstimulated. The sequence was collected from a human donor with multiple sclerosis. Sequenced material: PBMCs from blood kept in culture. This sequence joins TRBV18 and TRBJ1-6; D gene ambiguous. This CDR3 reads CASSPLHNSPLHF. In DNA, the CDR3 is TGTGCCAGCTCACCTCTTCATAATTCACCCCTCCACTTT.